Listed below are T cell receptor beta chains from one sample, sequenced in a study of control samples from healthy donors and cancer patients. Libraries were prepared by immunoSEQ multiplex PCR; TCRdb keeps only in-frame clonotypes and omits some of them. Of some 130,000 clones in the sample, roughly 92% were seen once. Specimen: blood. These receptors originate from a man aged 18 to 30 in good health. CDR3s include the opening cysteine and the closing phenylalanine or tryptophan. The D gene is left open where the match is weak. Where a row states a size, it is once, few, many or the class of an expanded clone; other rows omit it.

>TRBJ2-7|TRBD2|TRBV25-1|-
TGTGCCAGCAGTGACATAGCGGGGGAACAGTACTTC
CASSDIAGEQYF
>TRBJ1-4|TRBD1|TRBV6-5|-
TGTGCCAGCAGTTACCTCTCTAGTCAGGGGGACGAAAAACTGTTTTTT
CASSYLSSQGDEKLFF
>TRBJ2-3|-|TRBV6-1|-
TGTGCCAGCAGTGACCCCGGGGTAACAGATACGCAGTATTTT
CASSDPGVTDTQYF
>TRBJ1-4|-|TRBV6-5|-
TGTGCCAGCGGATGGGCCTCAGGGCCTGAAAAACTGTTTTTT
CASGWASGPEKLFF
>TRBJ1-4|-|TRBV29-1|-
TGCAGCGTTGCTCGGGGCGAAAAACTGTTTTTT
CSVARGEKLFF
>TRBJ1-2|-|TRBV12-3/TRBV12-4|-
TGTGCCAGCAGTTTAAGGGGCGATGGCTACACCTTC
CASSLRGDGYTF
>TRBJ1-1|-|TRBV2|-
TGTGCCAGCAGTGAAAGGGGGGCGGCTTTCTTT
CASSERGAAFF
>TRBJ1-6|-|TRBV19|once
TGTGCCAGTTCATCGAGCTCCTATAATTCACCCCTCCACTTT
CASSSSSYNSPLHF
>TRBJ1-1|-|TRBV27|-
TGTGCCAGCAGTTTGGGGATTCATACTGAAGCTTTCTTT
CASSLGIHTEAFF
>TRBJ2-3|-|TRBV19|-
TGTGCCAGTAGTATCGCGGGGAGAAACACAGATACGCAGTATTTT
CASSIAGRNTDTQYF
>TRBJ2-1|TRBD1|TRBV19|-
TGTGCCAGTTGGGACAGGGGCGATGAGCAGTTCTTC
CASWDRGDEQFF
>TRBJ1-5|-|TRBV6-5|-
TGTGCCAGCGCCACAGGATCTTATAGCAATCAGCCCCAGCATTTT
CASATGSYSNQPQHF
>TRBJ1-1|-|TRBV6-6|-
TGTGCCAGCAGTTACGACACTGAAGCTTTCTTT
CASSYDTEAFF
>TRBJ2-1|-|TRBV19|-
TGTGCCAGTAGCCAACTTACAGACAATGAGCAGTTCTTC
CASSQLTDNEQFF
>TRBJ2-7|-|TRBV4-1|-
TGCGCCAGCAGCCAAGGATCGGCAACAAGCTCCTACGAGCAGTACTTC
CASSQGSATSSYEQYF
>TRBJ1-5|-|TRBV2|-
TGTGCCAGCAGGAGTCTACCGCTAAGGAATAGCAATCAGCCCCAGCATTTT
CASRSLPLRNSNQPQHF
>TRBJ1-2|-|TRBV7-2|-
TGTGCCAGCAGAGATACAGGGAGTTATGGCTACACCTTC
CASRDTGSYGYTF
>TRBJ2-2|-|TRBV9|-
TGTGCCAGCAGCTCATCCAGGGGAACCGGGGAGCTGTTTTTT
CASSSSRGTGELFF
>TRBJ1-4|-|TRBV5-4|-
TGTGCCAGCAGCTTGATAAAGGCAGGGGTGTATGAAAAACTGTTTTTT
CASSLIKAGVYEKLFF
>TRBJ2-3|-|TRBV7-9|-
TGTGCCAGCTCCGGGACGGGCACAGATACGCAGTATTTT
CASSGTGTDTQYF
>TRBJ2-7|TRBD1|TRBV29-1|-
TGCAGCGTTGAAGGGGGGGACAGGGCACCCGAGCAGTACTTC
CSVEGGDRAPEQYF
>TRBJ2-5|-|TRBV6-6|-
TGTGCCAGCAGTTACTCGAGGGGTAGTTACCAAGAGACCCAGTACTTC
CASSYSRGSYQETQYF
>TRBJ1-2|-|TRBV6-5|-
TGTGCCAGCAGCCTTATAGGGGGAACCGGTGGCTACACCTTC
CASSLIGGTGGYTF
>TRBJ2-3|-|TRBV12-3/TRBV12-4|-
TGTGCCAGCAGTTTGGAGGCGTCGGATACGCAGTATTTT
CASSLEASDTQYF